This T cell receptor beta chain originates from a study of blood T cell repertoires in COVID-19. TCRdb's table, derived via immunoSEQ multiplex PCR, lists solely in-frame clones and lacks some. The sample carries about 430,000 clones, about 90% recorded once. The CDR3 spans 14 residues. From germline, CDR1 is SGHAT and CDR2 FQDESV (reference sequence). The V end lost 2 bases, the J end lost 6 bases, and 14 bases lay between the germline ends. Sequencing used peripheral blood. The sequence came from a man younger than 30 with COVID-19, enrolled during active disease. The gene calls are TRBV11-1 and TRBJ2-7; D is uncertain. In DNA, the CDR3 is TGTGCCAGCAGCTTACTCCTCTCTAGAACCGAGCAGTACTTC. Its translation is CASSLLLSRTEQYF. The full variable domain, completed using reference TRBV11-1 and TRBJ2-7, is EAEVAQSPRYKITEKSQAVAFWCDPISGHATLYWYRQILGQGPELLVQFQDESVVDDSQLPKDRFSAERLKGVDSTLKIQPAELGDSAMYLCASSLLLSRTEQYFGPGTRLTVT.